The sequence of this T cell receptor (beta chain) was determined in a study of blood T cells in healthy people across ages. Of note for this clonotype: Antigen unknown.

A second PCR, run for about 7 to 11 cycles, used a sample-barcoded 5' primer plus a J-beta primer mix. TCRdb re-derived calls from the 5' RACE reads in MiXCR, one entry per CDR3 protein. Seen here are 1.5 million to 2 million distinct CDR3 sequences, about two fifths observed once, and the top ten hold 23%. Study results and caveats: Diversity estimates from one million T cells were considered underestimates.

The germline gives CDR1 SGDLS, CDR2 YYNGEE. The ends were cut back, 0 bases at V and 10 bases at J, with 11 bases in the middle. CDR3 size: 13 residues. Isolation yielded PBMCs, at least 6.5 million per sample, in every case. The genes are TRBV9 and TRBJ2-1; D not resolved. Sequencing was performed on blood. This sequence originates from a human donor in good health. CDR3 sequence (DNA): TGTGCCAGCAGCGTAGGCTCCACCTACGAGCAGTTCTTC. Protein: CASSVGSTYEQFF.